The entry below describes one T cell receptor (beta chain). The sample comes from a study of blood T cells in healthy people across ages. With a J-beta primer mix and a sample-barcoded 5' primer, a second PCR ran about 6 to 11 cycles. TCRdb independently ran MiXCR on the 5' RACE reads; one entry per CDR3 protein. The data show just under 550,000 distinct CDR3 sequences, more than 20% seen once. This CDR3 has 14 residues. Trimming cost V 0 bases and J 8 bases, with 10 bases left between them. From germline, CDR1 is MGHRA and CDR2 YSYEKL. The sample was also reused in another study, on T cells of mothers and their children. Turning to that study: Sequencing returned over 9 million TCR beta CDR3 reads per mother and about 3 million per child.

The sample comprised blood. This TCR came from a boy younger than 18 in good health. This rearrangement joins TRBV4-1 to TRBJ1-4; no definite D call. CDR3 in amino acids: CASSQDRLEEKLFF. CDR3 coding DNA: TGCGCCAGCAGCCAAGATCGTCTAGAGGAAAAACTGTTTTTT.